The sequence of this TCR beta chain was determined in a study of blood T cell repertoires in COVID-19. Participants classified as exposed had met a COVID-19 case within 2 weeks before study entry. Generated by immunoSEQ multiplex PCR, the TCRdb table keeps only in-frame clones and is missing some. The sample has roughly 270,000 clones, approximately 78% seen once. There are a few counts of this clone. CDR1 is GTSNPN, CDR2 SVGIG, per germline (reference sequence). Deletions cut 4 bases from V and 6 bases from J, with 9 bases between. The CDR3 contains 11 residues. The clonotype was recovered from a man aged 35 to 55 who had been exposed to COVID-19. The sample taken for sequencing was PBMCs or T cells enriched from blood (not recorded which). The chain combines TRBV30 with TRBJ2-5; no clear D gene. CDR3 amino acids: CAWMPMKTQYF. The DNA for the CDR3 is TGTGCCTGGATGCCTATGAAGACCCAGTACTTC.